This T cell receptor (beta chain) came from a study of blood T cell repertoires in COVID-19. Assay: immunoSEQ multiplex PCR; the TCRdb copy retains only in-frame clones and omits some. The sample lists some 150,000 clones, roughly 82% occurring once. The TCR comes from a human donor in a cohort sampled during active COVID-19. The sequenced sample was peripheral blood.

The CDR3 nucleotides are TGTGCCAGCAGTTGGGAGGGAACCGGGGAGCTGTTTTTT. Amino acid sequence: CASSWEGTGELFF. The V and J genes are TRBV6-5 and TRBJ2-2; 7 positions match TRBD2. Trimming at V came to 4 bases and at J to 5 bases, leaving 1 base not matched to a gene. There are 13 residues in the CDR3. Per germline, CDR1 MNHEY and CDR2 SVGAGI.